What follows describes a single T cell receptor (beta chain). Its target is not known. The record originates from a study of post-analysis software for immune sequencing data. The overall study: Multiple sclerosis in the patients followed relapsing-remitting, secondary progressive and progressive-relapsing courses. Study-level points and caveats: Compared with controls, patients had more of about 5 TRBV segments, including TRBV5-6, TRBV5-1 and TRBV20-1. Controls' normalized Chao1 diversity significantly exceeded that of multiple sclerosis patients. By F measure, strong co-clustering occurred among samples prepared in the same batch.

TCR beta cDNA libraries had unique molecular identifiers. Roughly 500,000 cDNA molecules were obtained per 1 to 10 million input T cells. MiXCR was run by TCRdb on the PCR reads, yielding one entry per CDR3 protein. The data show approximately 350,000 distinct CDR3 sequences, around 33% seen once. Germline V gives CDR1 SGHRS, CDR2 YFSETQ. V was cut by 6 bases and J by 7 bases, with 19 bases left in between. The CDR3 is 15 amino acids. This chain uses TRBV5-1 with TRBJ1-4; D is perhaps TRBD1 (6 bases). The sequence was collected from a girl between 10 and 17 years old with multiple sclerosis. Sequencing was done on a sample of blood. This CDR3 reads CASTPNGGQGEKLFF. CDR3 nucleotides: TGCGCCAGCACACCAAATGGGGGGCAGGGTGAAAAACTGTTTTTT. Drawing the rest from reference TRBV5-1 and TRBJ1-4, the complete variable domain is KAGVTQTPRYLIKTRGQQVTLSCSPISGHRSVSWYQQTPGQGLQFLFEYFSETQRNKGNFPGRFSGRQFSNSRSEMNVSTLELGDSALYLCASTPNGGQGEKLFFGSGTQLSVL.